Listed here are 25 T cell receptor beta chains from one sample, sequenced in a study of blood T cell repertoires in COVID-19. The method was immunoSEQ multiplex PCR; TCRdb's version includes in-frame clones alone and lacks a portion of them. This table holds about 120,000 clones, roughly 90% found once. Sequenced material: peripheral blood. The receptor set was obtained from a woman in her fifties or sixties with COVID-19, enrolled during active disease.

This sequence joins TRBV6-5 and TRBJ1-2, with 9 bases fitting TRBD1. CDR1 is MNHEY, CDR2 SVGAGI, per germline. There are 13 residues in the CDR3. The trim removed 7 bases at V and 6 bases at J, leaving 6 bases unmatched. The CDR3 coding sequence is TGTGCCAGCATCCGGGGACAGGGCGATGGCTACACCTTC. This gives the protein CASIRGQGDGYTF.

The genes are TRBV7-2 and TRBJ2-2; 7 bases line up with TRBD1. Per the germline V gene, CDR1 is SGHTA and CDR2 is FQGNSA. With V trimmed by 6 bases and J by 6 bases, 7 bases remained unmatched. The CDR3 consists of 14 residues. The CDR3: CASRSTGAPGELFF. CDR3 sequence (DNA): TGTGCCAGCAGATCTACAGGGGCGCCCGGGGAGCTGTTTTTT.

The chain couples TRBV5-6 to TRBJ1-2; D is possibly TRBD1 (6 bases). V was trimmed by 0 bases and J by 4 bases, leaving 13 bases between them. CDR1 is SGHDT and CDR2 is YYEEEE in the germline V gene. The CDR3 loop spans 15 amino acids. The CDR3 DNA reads TGTGCCAGCAGCTTGGGCCCCGAAGGGGGCTATGGCTACACCTTC. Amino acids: CASSLGPEGGYGYTF.

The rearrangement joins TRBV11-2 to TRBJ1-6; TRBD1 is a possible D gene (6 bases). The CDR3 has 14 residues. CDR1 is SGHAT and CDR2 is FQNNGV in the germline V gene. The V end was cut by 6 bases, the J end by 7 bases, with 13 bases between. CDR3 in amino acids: CASRQHRENSPLHF. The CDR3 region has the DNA TGTGCCAGCAGGCAGCACAGGGAGAATTCACCCCTCCACTTT.

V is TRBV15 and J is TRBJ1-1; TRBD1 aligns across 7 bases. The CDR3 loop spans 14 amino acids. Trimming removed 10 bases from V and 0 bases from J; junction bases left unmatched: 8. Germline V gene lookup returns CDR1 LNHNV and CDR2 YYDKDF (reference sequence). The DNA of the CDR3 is TGTGCCATCGGCAGGGGGGACATGAACACTGAAGCTTTCTTT. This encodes CAIGRGDMNTEAFF.

The CDR3: CASSYTRGGIDTQYF. CDR3 nucleotide sequence: TGTGCCAGCAGTTACACGCGGGGGGGCATAGATACGCAGTATTTT. This sequence joins TRBV6-2 or TRBV6-3 and TRBJ2-3, with 9 bases identical to TRBD2. V trimming: 2 bases; J trimming: 5 bases; junction bases outside the gene matches: 5. The CDR3 spans 15 residues. Germline CDR1 MNHEY, CDR2 SVGEGT.

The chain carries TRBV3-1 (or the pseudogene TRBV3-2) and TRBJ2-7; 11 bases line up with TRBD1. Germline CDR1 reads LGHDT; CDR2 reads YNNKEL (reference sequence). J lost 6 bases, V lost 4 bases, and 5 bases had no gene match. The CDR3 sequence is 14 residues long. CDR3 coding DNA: TGTGCCAGCAGCCCCCGGGACAGGGGGGTCGAGCAGTACTTC. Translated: CASSPRDRGVEQYF.

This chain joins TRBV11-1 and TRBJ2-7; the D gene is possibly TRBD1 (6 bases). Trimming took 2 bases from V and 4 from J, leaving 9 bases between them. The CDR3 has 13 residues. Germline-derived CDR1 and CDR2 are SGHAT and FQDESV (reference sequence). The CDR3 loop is CASSLSQGYEQYF. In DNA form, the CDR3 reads TGTGCCAGCAGCTTATCCCAGGGGTACGAGCAGTACTTC.

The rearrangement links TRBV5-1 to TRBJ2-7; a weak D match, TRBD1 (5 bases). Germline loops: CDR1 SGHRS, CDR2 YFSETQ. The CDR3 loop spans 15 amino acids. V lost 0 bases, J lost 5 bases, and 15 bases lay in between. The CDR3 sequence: CASSLGITGEDEQYF. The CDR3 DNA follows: TGCGCCAGCAGCTTGGGGATCACAGGAGAGGACGAGCAGTACTTC.

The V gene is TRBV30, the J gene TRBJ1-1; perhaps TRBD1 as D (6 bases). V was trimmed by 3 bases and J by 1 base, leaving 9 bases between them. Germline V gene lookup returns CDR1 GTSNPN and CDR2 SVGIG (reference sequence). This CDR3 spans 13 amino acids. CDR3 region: CAWRGTTNTEAFF. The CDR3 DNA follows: TGTGCCTGGAGAGGGACAACGAACACTGAAGCTTTCTTT.

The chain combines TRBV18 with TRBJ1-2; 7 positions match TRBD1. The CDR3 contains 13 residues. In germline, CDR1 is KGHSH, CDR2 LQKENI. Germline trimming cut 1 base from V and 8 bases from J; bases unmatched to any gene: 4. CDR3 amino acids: CASSPRQGDGYTF. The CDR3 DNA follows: TGTGCCAGCTCACCACGACAGGGAGACGGCTACACCTTC.

The CDR3 here is CASSDTGGPYEQYF. The CDR3 DNA is TGTGCCAGCAGTGATACAGGGGGTCCCTACGAGCAGTACTTC. The V gene is TRBV6-1, the J gene TRBJ2-7, with 8 bases matching TRBD1. J gave up 2 bases and V 3 bases, and 3 bases lay outside the gene matches. The CDR3 consists of 14 residues. Germline V gene sequence: CDR1 MNHNS, CDR2 SASEGT.

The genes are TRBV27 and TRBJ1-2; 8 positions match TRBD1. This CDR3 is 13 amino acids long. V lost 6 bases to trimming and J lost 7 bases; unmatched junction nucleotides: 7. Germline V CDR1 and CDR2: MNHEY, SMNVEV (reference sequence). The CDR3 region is CASRRTGRSGYTF. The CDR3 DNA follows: TGTGCCAGCAGGCGGACAGGGCGGAGTGGCTACACCTTC.

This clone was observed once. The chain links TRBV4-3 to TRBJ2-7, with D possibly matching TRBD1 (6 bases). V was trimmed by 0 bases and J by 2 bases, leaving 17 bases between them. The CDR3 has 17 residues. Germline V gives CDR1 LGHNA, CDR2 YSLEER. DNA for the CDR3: TGCGCCAGCAGCCAAGATCAGCGACAGGACTTCCCCTACGAGCAGTACTTC. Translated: CASSQDQRQDFPYEQYF.

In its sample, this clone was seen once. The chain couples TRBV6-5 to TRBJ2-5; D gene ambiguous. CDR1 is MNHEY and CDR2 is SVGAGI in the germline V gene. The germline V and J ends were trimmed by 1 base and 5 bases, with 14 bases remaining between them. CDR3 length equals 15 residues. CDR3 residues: CASSYYAVGSETQYF. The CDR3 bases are TGTGCCAGCAGTTACTATGCGGTCGGTTCGGAGACCCAGTACTTC.

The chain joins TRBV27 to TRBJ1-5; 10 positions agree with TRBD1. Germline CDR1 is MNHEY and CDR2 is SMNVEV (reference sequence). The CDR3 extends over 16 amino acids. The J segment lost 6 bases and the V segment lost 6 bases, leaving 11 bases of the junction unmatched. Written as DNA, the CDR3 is TGTGCCAGCAGACCACTCCGGGACAGGGGTTTTCAGCCCCAGCATTTT. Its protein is CASRPLRDRGFQPQHF.

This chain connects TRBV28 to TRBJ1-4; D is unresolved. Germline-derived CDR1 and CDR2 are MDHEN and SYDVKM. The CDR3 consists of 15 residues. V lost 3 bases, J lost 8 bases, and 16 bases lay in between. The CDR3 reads CASSFVGQVREKLFF. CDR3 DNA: TGTGCCAGCAGTTTTGTTGGCCAGGTGAGAGAAAAACTGTTTTTT.

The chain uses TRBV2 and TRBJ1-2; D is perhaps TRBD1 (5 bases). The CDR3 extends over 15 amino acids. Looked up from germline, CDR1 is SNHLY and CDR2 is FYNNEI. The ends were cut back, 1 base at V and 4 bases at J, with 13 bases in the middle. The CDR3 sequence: CASSEDRSSLYGYTF. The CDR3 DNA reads TGTGCCAGCAGTGAAGACAGGTCCTCTCTCTATGGCTACACCTTC.

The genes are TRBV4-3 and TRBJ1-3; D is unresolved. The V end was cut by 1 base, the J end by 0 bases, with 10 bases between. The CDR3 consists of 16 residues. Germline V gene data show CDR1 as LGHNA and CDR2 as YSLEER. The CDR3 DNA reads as TGCGCCAGCAGCCAAGGACAACCTAACTCTGGAAACACCATATATTTT. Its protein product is CASSQGQPNSGNTIYF.

CDR3 coding DNA: TGTGCCAGCAGCGTAGGGACAGCGAACGACGAGCAGTACTTC. The encoded protein is CASSVGTANDEQYF. The J gene is TRBJ2-7, the V gene TRBV9, with D perhaps matching TRBD1 (6 bases). V lost 0 bases to trimming and J lost 5 bases, with 12 bases between them. Germline assignment: CDR1 SGDLS and CDR2 YYNGEE. CDR3 length: 14 residues.

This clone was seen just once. The CDR3 is CASSQDVGTGGEKLFF. CDR3 in DNA: TGTGCCAGCAGCCAAGATGTGGGGACAGGGGGAGAAAAACTGTTTTTT. This chain joins TRBV3-1 (or the pseudogene TRBV3-2) and TRBJ1-4, with 11 bases that match TRBD1. Trimming removed 0 bases from V and 8 bases from J; junction bases left unmatched: 5. The CDR3 loop spans 16 amino acids. Germline CDR1 and CDR2: LGHDT and YNNKEL (reference sequence).

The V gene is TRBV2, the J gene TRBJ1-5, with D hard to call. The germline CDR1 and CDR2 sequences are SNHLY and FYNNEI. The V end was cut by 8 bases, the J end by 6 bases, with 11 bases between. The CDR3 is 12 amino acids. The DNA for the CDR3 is TGTGCCAGCGATTGGGGAGGTCAGCCCCAGCATTTT. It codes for CASDWGGQPQHF.

DNA of the CDR3: TGTGCCTGGAGTAAGGGGGTTGATGGAAACACCATATATTTT. This translates into CAWSKGVDGNTIYF. This chain connects TRBV30 to TRBJ1-3; TRBD1 might be the D (6 bases). Germline CDR1 is GTSNPN and CDR2 is SVGIG (reference sequence). The CDR3 length is 14 residues. Trimming removed 2 bases at V and 3 bases at J, with 11 bases between.

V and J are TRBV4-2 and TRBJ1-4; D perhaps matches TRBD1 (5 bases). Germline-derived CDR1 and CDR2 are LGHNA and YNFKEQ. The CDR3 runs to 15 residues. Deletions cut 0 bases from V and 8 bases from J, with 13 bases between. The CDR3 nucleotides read TGTGCCAGCAGCCAAGATGGCGGGGCGCGGGAAAAACTGTTTTTT. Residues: CASSQDGGAREKLFF.

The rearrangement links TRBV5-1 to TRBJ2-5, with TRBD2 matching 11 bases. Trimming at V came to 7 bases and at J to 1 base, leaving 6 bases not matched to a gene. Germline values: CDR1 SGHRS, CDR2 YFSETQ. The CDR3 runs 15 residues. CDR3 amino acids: CASFPGLAAQETQYF. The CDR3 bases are TGCGCCAGCTTCCCGGGACTAGCGGCCCAAGAGACCCAGTACTTC. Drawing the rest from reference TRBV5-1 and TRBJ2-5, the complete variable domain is KAGVTQTPRYLIKTRGQQVTLSCSPISGHRSVSWYQQTPGQGLQFLFEYFSETQRNKGNFPGRFSGRQFSNSRSEMNVSTLELGDSALYLCASFPGLAAQETQYFGPGTRLLVL.